The 24 T cell receptor beta chains presented below share a single source sample, sequenced in a study of T-cell memory formation after mild COVID-19. Each CDR3 protein is one row after TCRdb ran MiXCR on the 5' RACE reads. The data hold roughly 510,000 distinct CDR3 sequences, with about 18% observed a single time. Input material: PBMCs or a T cell subset sorted from them (not recorded which). These receptors were taken from an adult woman who had mild COVID-19 (a few samples of this study predate the infection). Cell type and time point are not known.

This clonotype was counted a few times. This chain links TRBV6-5 with TRBJ2-7, with TRBD1 matching over 8 bases. The germline V gene encodes CDR1 MNHEY and CDR2 SVGAGI. CDR3 length: 14 amino acids. V was pared by 7 bases and J by 2 bases, with 7 bases of the junction left unmatched. The DNA for the CDR3 is TGTGCCAGCACCTCCGGGACAGGCACCTACGAGCAGTACTTC. Translating it yields CASTSGTGTYEQYF.

The gene calls are TRBV11-3 and TRBJ2-1; D might be TRBD2 (5 bases). Trimming took 5 bases from V and 6 from J, leaving 14 bases between them. Germline CDR1 and CDR2: SGHNT and YENEEA. This CDR3 is 14 amino acids long. CDR3: CASSPGRSGNEQFF. In nucleotides, the CDR3 is TGTGCCAGCAGCCCCGGGCGGAGCGGCAATGAGCAGTTCTTC.

J is TRBJ2-1 and V is TRBV28, with 10 bases lining up with TRBD2. Trimming at V came to 6 bases and at J to 8 bases, leaving 10 bases not matched to a gene. There are 15 residues in the CDR3. Germline CDR1 reads MDHEN; CDR2 reads SYDVKM. The CDR3 sequence is CASSDLLAGVDEQFF. The DNA of the CDR3 is TGTGCCAGCAGCGACCTGCTAGCGGGAGTCGATGAGCAGTTCTTC.

This clonotype has more than one count but fewer than ten. This chain links TRBV7-6 with TRBJ2-6; a possible D gene is TRBD1 (6 bases). Looked up from germline, CDR1 is SGHVS and CDR2 is FNYEAQ. V lost 4 bases to trimming and J lost 13 bases, with 8 bases between them. The length of the CDR3 is 11 residues. The CDR3 bases are TGTGCCAGCAGCTCGGACAGAGTCCTGACTTTC. This sequence encodes CASSSDRVLTF.

The J gene is TRBJ1-6, the V gene TRBV20-1, with a possible D match to TRBD1 (6 bases). V lost 1 base to trimming and J lost 3 bases, with 13 bases between them. Germline V gene data show CDR1 as DFQATT and CDR2 as SNEGSKA (reference sequence). This CDR3 spans 16 amino acids. CDR3 loop: CSARAKTGVYNSPLHF. CDR3 DNA sequence: TGCAGTGCTAGAGCGAAGACAGGAGTCTATAATTCACCCCTCCACTTT.

The CDR3 DNA reads as TGCAGTGCTAGGGGGCCAGGGTGGTACCAAGAGACCCAGTACTTC. Translated, it gives CSARGPGWYQETQYF. The rearrangement joins TRBV20-1 to TRBJ2-5; weak D call: TRBD1 (5 bases). In germline, CDR1 is DFQATT, CDR2 SNEGSKA (reference sequence). V gave up 3 bases and J gave up 0 bases, with 14 bases separating them. The CDR3 runs 15 residues.

The chain links TRBV12-3 or TRBV12-4 to TRBJ1-5; TRBD1 might be the D (5 bases). The CDR3 has 15 amino acids. Trimming removed 3 bases from V and 0 bases from J, with 9 bases in between. The CDR3 coding sequence is TGTGCCAGCAGTTTTGACAGTCTTAGCAATCAGCCCCAGCATTTT. Its translation is CASSFDSLSNQPQHF.

On this clonotype: The junction departs from germline at one end; a sequencing error may be responsible. The chain combines TRBV7-7 with TRBJ2-7; D remains unclear. This CDR3 is built from 13 residues. The germline V gene encodes CDR1 SSHAT and CDR2 FNYEAQ (reference sequence). CDR3 region: CASSLAPGVEKYF. The DNA for the CDR3 is TGTGCCAGCAGCTTAGCGCCCGGAGTCGAGAAGTACTTC.

The chain is built from TRBV5-1 and TRBJ2-1; 11 bases agree with TRBD2. The germline gives CDR1 SGHRS, CDR2 YFSETQ. The V gene end was trimmed by 4 bases and the J gene end by 2 bases; junction bases not matched to a gene: 5. This CDR3 has 16 residues. As DNA, the CDR3 is TGCGCCAGCAGCCTGCGACTAGCGGGGACCTACAATGAGCAGTTCTTC. Protein sequence: CASSLRLAGTYNEQFF.

V and J are TRBV7-6 and TRBJ2-2; unclear D gene. CDR1 is SGHVS, CDR2 FNYEAQ, per germline. The V end lost 1 base, the J end lost 6 bases, and 12 bases lay between the germline ends. The CDR3 covers 15 residues. CDR3 DNA sequence: TGTGCCAGCAGCTTAGTCCTCGATGGGGCCGGGGAGCTGTTTTTT. Protein sequence: CASSLVLDGAGELFF.

J is TRBJ2-5 and V is TRBV27; 7 bases are shared with TRBD2. Trimming cost V 6 bases and J 7 bases; bases outside gene matches: 11. This CDR3 region has 14 residues. CDR1 and CDR2 from the germline V gene are MNHEY and SMNVEV (reference sequence). The CDR3, as DNA: TGTGCCAGCAGCCCCGTGGGGGGACTACGGACCCAGTACTTC. It codes for CASSPVGGLRTQYF.

The CDR3 coding sequence is TGTGCCTGGAGTGTCTGGGTAACTGGATATGGCTACACCTTC. Protein product: CAWSVWVTGYGYTF. The genes are TRBV30 and TRBJ1-2, with unresolved D. Deletions cut 0 bases from V and 5 bases from J, with 13 bases between. Looked up from germline, CDR1 is GTSNPN and CDR2 is SVGIG (reference sequence). This CDR3 spans 14 amino acids.

This clonotype was seen a handful of times. CDR3 in amino acids: CASSLVAGANTGELFF. CDR3 DNA: TGTGCCAGCAGTTTAGTAGCGGGAGCAAACACCGGGGAGCTGTTTTTT. The chain uses TRBV12-3 or TRBV12-4 and TRBJ2-2, with 9 bases matching TRBD2. This CDR3 is 16 amino acids long. V lost 1 base and J lost 2; bases outside the gene matches: 2.

This clonotype came up many times. V and J are TRBV12-3 or TRBV12-4 and TRBJ1-5, with 10 bases identical to TRBD1. The CDR3 extends over 15 amino acids. Trimming removed 6 bases from V and 6 bases from J; junction bases left unmatched: 8. In DNA, the CDR3 is TGTGCCAGCAGGGCTGGACAGGGGGAGGGTCAGCCCCAGCATTTT. It translates to CASRAGQGEGQPQHF.

There are a few counts of this clonotype. V is TRBV7-8 and J is TRBJ2-3; 12 bases are shared with TRBD2. V lost 5 bases and J lost 3; bases outside the gene matches: 18. The CDR3 totals 20 residues. Germline V CDR1 and CDR2: SGHVS, FQNEAQ. This CDR3 reads CASSPPRGTSGYSRTDTQYF. For the CDR3, the DNA is TGTGCCAGCAGCCCCCCTAGAGGGACTAGCGGGTATAGCAGGACAGATACGCAGTATTTT.

The chain joins TRBV7-3 to TRBJ2-3; D is unclear. CDR1 and CDR2 (germline): SGHTA, FQGTGA. The length of the CDR3 is 13 residues. V was trimmed by 6 bases and J by 6 bases, leaving 13 bases between them. The CDR3 sequence is CASSGLEYDTQYF. CDR3 nucleotide sequence: TGTGCCAGCAGTGGGCTAGAGTATGATACGCAGTATTTT.

This sequence joins TRBV5-5 and TRBJ2-5; TRBD1 matches at 8 bases. This CDR3 has 15 amino acids. With 0 bases clipped from V and 5 bases from J, the junction kept 6 bases outside the gene matches. Germline CDR1 and CDR2: SGHKS and YYEKEE (reference sequence). In DNA form, the CDR3 reads TGTGCCAGCAGCTTGGTAGGGACAGGTGGGGAGACCCAGTACTTC. Residues: CASSLVGTGGETQYF.

The chain carries TRBV9 and TRBJ1-1, with D perhaps TRBD1 (6 bases). The CDR3 covers 15 residues. CDR1 and CDR2 from the germline V gene are SGDLS and YYNGEE. Trimming removed 3 bases from V and 1 base from J, with 13 bases in between. The chain's CDR3 is CASSAPGVGNTEAFF. DNA for the CDR3: TGTGCCAGCAGCGCCCCAGGGGTGGGGAACACTGAAGCTTTCTTT.

V is TRBV29-1 and J is TRBJ2-3; possible D gene TRBD1, 6 bases. There are 14 residues in the CDR3. Germline loops: CDR1 SQVTM, CDR2 ANQGSEA. The V end was cut by 2 bases, the J end by 4 bases, with 13 bases between. The CDR3 DNA reads as TGCAGCGTTGAATGGGACAAGGAAGCAGATACGCAGTATTTT. Translated, it gives CSVEWDKEADTQYF.

Only a few counts were recorded for this clonotype. This chain links TRBV3-1 with TRBJ2-5, with 8 bases that match TRBD1. The CDR3 length is 16 residues. Trimming took 0 bases from V and 3 from J; bases not matched to a gene: 6. Germline values: CDR1 LGHDT, CDR2 YNNKEL (reference sequence). The CDR3 sequence: CASSQEWGTGEETQYF. In DNA form, the CDR3 reads TGTGCCAGCAGCCAAGAATGGGGGACAGGTGAAGAGACCCAGTACTTC.

The chain has TRBV6-5 and TRBJ2-4; 7 bases map to TRBD2. The CDR3 is made up of 15 amino acids. CDR1 MNHEY and CDR2 SVGAGI come from the germline V gene. The J segment lost 8 bases and the V segment lost 0 bases, leaving 7 bases of the junction unmatched. The CDR3: CASSYSAGDADIQYF. DNA for the CDR3: TGTGCCAGCAGTTACTCTGCGGGGGACGCAGACATTCAGTACTTC.

This clonotype was seen only a few times. The V and J genes are TRBV19 and TRBJ2-2, with D unresolved. Germline CDR1 reads LNHDA; CDR2 reads SQIVND (reference sequence). V was trimmed by 6 bases and J by 0 bases, leaving 14 bases between them. This CDR3 comprises 16 residues. CDR3 sequence (DNA): TGTGCCAGTAGGCCATATAGCTTATCGAACACCGGGGAGCTGTTTTTT. Its translation is CASRPYSLSNTGELFF. The full variable domain, its missing parts supplied by reference TRBV19 and TRBJ2-2, is DGGITQSPKYLFRKEGQNVTLSCEQNLNHDAMYWYRQDPGQGLRLIYYSQIVNDFQKGDIAEGYSVSREKKESFPLTVTSAQKNPTAFYLCASRPYSLSNTGELFFGEGSRLTVL.

The chain is built from TRBV9 and TRBJ2-3; D might be TRBD1 (6 bases). Germline V gives CDR1 SGDLS, CDR2 YYNGEE. The length of the CDR3 is 16 residues. Deletions cut 4 bases from V and 1 base from J, with 16 bases between. CDR3 loop: CASSPRTGYGTDTQYF. The CDR3 nucleotides read TGTGCCAGCAGCCCACGAACAGGGTACGGCACAGATACGCAGTATTTT.

This chain uses TRBV12-3 or TRBV12-4 with TRBJ1-1, with 8 bases aligning to TRBD1. J gave up 0 bases and V 2 bases, and 2 bases lay outside the gene matches. The CDR3 extends over 15 amino acids. CDR3 coding DNA: TGTGCCAGCAGTTTACGACAGGGGATGAACACTGAAGCTTTCTTT. Amino acid sequence: CASSLRQGMNTEAFF.